Listed here are 27 T cell receptor beta chains from one sample, sequenced in a study of cytomegalovirus exposure and HLA in healthy donors. Profiling relied on immunoSEQ multiplex PCR, and the TCRdb table lists in-frame clones only, not all of them. This table holds around 130,000 clones, roughly 89% found once. Sequences were obtained from PBMCs. Source of these receptors: a man aged 25 to 45 in good health and CMV-seronegative.

The J gene is TRBJ2-7, the V gene TRBV4-3; 11 bases align to TRBD2. J was trimmed by 3 bases and V by 0 bases; bases with no gene match: 10. The CDR3 totals 18 residues. CDR1 is LGHNA, CDR2 YSLEER, per germline. CDR3: CASSQEATTSGDLYEQYF. As DNA, the CDR3 is TGCGCCAGCAGCCAAGAGGCTACGACTAGCGGGGACCTCTACGAGCAGTACTTC.

The chain couples TRBV6-5 to TRBJ1-2; D is ambiguous. Germline V gene data show CDR1 as MNHEY and CDR2 as SVGAGI. There are 16 residues in the CDR3. Trimming pared 0 bases from V and 0 bases from J, leaving 11 bases between. As DNA, the CDR3 is TGTGCCAGCAGTTACTCGAAGTCCGGAGCTAACTATGGCTACACCTTC. Amino acid sequence: CASSYSKSGANYGYTF.

The chain employs TRBV9 and TRBJ2-7; 8 bases are a match to TRBD2. The CDR3 is 14 amino acids. V was pared by 4 bases and J by 4 bases, with 7 bases of the junction left unmatched. Germline values: CDR1 SGDLS, CDR2 YYNGEE. The CDR3, as DNA: TGTGCCAGCAGCCCCCGGCGGGGGGCTTACGAGCAGTACTTC. Translation: CASSPRRGAYEQYF.

The chain recombines TRBV28 with TRBJ2-5; perhaps TRBD1 as D (5 bases). Trimming shortened V by 3 bases and J by 10 bases, and 18 bases separated the two germline ends. The CDR3 contains 14 residues. Per germline, CDR1 MDHEN and CDR2 SYDVKM. The CDR3: CASSLVGDSRIQYF. CDR3 nucleotides: TGTGCCAGCAGTTTGGTTGGCGACAGCCGGATCCAGTACTTC.

V gene TRBV27 combines with J gene TRBJ1-4, with D possibly TRBD1 on 5 matching bases. CDR1 MNHEY and CDR2 SMNVEV come from the germline V gene (reference sequence). The CDR3 has 14 residues. V lost 6 bases and J 8 bases, leaving 16 bases between the germline ends. The CDR3 region has the DNA TGTGCCAGCAGGCCGGACATCATGGGGGAAAAACTGTTTTTT. Amino acid sequence: CASRPDIMGEKLFF.

The V call is TRBV10-3, the J call TRBJ1-1; 12 bases line up with TRBD1. The germline gives CDR1 ENHRY, CDR2 SYGVKD. The ends lost 6 bases at V and 6 bases at J; junction bases unmatched: 8. This CDR3 region has 15 residues. The CDR3 DNA reads as TGTGCCATCAGGGGACAGGGGGCCCTACGCGCTGAAGCTTTCTTT. Amino acids: CAIRGQGALRAEAFF.

The V gene is TRBV7-2, the J gene TRBJ1-6; D gene uncertain. In germline, CDR1 is SGHTA, CDR2 FQGNSA. V was trimmed by 1 base and J by 0 bases, leaving 7 bases between them. The CDR3 is 16 residues long. The CDR3 loop is CASSLVGSSYNSPLHF. DNA of the CDR3: TGTGCCAGCAGCTTAGTCGGGAGCTCCTATAATTCACCCCTCCACTTT.

This chain connects TRBV6-5 to TRBJ2-7, with a tentative D call TRBD1 (5 bases). The CDR3 has 14 amino acids. V was trimmed by 5 bases and J by 4 bases, leaving 15 bases between them. Looked up from germline, CDR1 is MNHEY and CDR2 is SVGAGI. The CDR3 here is CASSELVTAYEQYF. CDR3 DNA sequence: TGTGCCAGCAGTGAATTGGTGACAGCTTACGAGCAGTACTTC.

This CDR3 is CASSYGQGPYEQYF. CDR3 DNA: TGTGCCAGCAGCTATGGCCAGGGGCCCTACGAGCAGTACTTC. The gene calls are TRBV11-1 and TRBJ2-7; D is perhaps TRBD1 (6 bases). Per germline, CDR1 SGHAT and CDR2 FQDESV (reference sequence). The CDR3 contains 14 residues. The germline V and J ends were trimmed by 4 bases and 2 bases, with 12 bases remaining between them.

This chain joins TRBV5-1 and TRBJ2-5; 8 bases are a match to TRBD1. Unmatched junction bases numbered 15, after V lost 3 bases and J lost 2 bases. CDR1 and CDR2 from the germline V gene are SGHRS and YFSETQ. This CDR3 is built from 18 residues. CDR3 region: CASSSRWTGNLQQETQYF. CDR3 DNA: TGCGCCAGCAGCTCCCGATGGACAGGGAACCTTCAACAAGAGACCCAGTACTTC.

The rearrangement links TRBV6-5 to TRBJ1-2; tentative D call: TRBD1 (5 bases). In germline, CDR1 is MNHEY, CDR2 SVGAGI. CDR3 length: 14 amino acids. V lost 0 bases and J 7 bases, leaving 12 bases between the germline ends. The CDR3 reads CASSYSTAGSGYTF. The CDR3 bases are TGTGCCAGCAGTTACTCGACAGCAGGGTCTGGCTACACCTTC.

The rearrangement uses TRBV12-2 and TRBJ2-1; the D segment call TRBD2 is taken from the table without a DNA check. TRBV12-2 is a pseudogene. The CDR3 runs 17 residues. The CDR3 DNA reads as TGTGCAAGTCGCTTATCGGGACTCACGGGATACTACAATGAGCAGTTCTTC. Translating it yields CASRLSGLTGYYNEQFF.

The rearrangement joins TRBV7-3 to TRBJ2-1, with a tentative D call TRBD2 (6 bases). Germline V gives CDR1 SGHTA, CDR2 FQGTGA. Trimming removed 5 bases at V and 2 bases at J, with 10 bases between. The CDR3 is made up of 14 amino acids. Written as DNA, the CDR3 is TGTGCCAGCAGCCGGGGGTCCCCCTACAATGAGCAGTTCTTC. Amino acids: CASSRGSPYNEQFF.

The rearrangement uses TRBV12-5 and TRBJ1-1; 8 nucleotides line up with TRBD1. This CDR3 contains 14 residues. The junction had 4 bases not matched to a gene; V was cut back by 7 bases and J by 0 bases. CDR1 is LGHNT, CDR2 FRNRAP, per germline. This CDR3 reads CASARGQVNTEAFF. CDR3 bases: TGTGCTAGTGCCAGGGGACAGGTGAACACTGAAGCTTTCTTT.

The CDR3 here is CASSMRDRGNQPQHF. The CDR3 region has the DNA TGTGCCAGTAGTATGCGGGACAGGGGAAATCAGCCCCAGCATTTT. The gene calls are TRBV19 and TRBJ1-5; TRBD1 matches 10 bases. V was clipped by 3 bases and J by 4 bases; unmatched bases: 3. This CDR3 has 15 amino acids. Germline V gene lookup returns CDR1 LNHDA and CDR2 SQIVND (reference sequence).

CDR3 in amino acids: CASRAQGWEPQHF. CDR3 nucleotides: TGTGCCAGCAGGGCACAGGGTTGGGAGCCCCAGCATTTT. V is TRBV6-1 and J is TRBJ1-5, with D perhaps TRBD1 (6 bases). Trimming removed 6 bases at V and 8 bases at J, with 14 bases between. This CDR3 spans 13 amino acids. The germline V gene encodes CDR1 MNHNS and CDR2 SASEGT.

The CDR3 DNA is TGTGCCAGCAGCTTACTAGGGACAGGGTTTTACGAGCAGTACTTC. It translates to CASSLLGTGFYEQYF. This chain uses TRBV7-2 with TRBJ2-7; 9 positions match TRBD1. In germline, CDR1 is SGHTA, CDR2 FQGNSA. This CDR3 contains 15 residues. The V and J ends lost 2 bases and 4 bases, in that order; junction bases with no gene match: 6. The full variable domain, with the rest looked up from reference TRBV7-2 and TRBJ2-7, is GAGVSQSPSNKVTEKGKDVELRCDPISGHTALYWYRQSLGQGLEFLIYFQGNSAPDKSGLPSDRFSAERTGGSVSTLTIQRTQQEDSAVYLCASSLLGTGFYEQYFGPGTRLTVT.

The rearrangement joins TRBV27 to TRBJ2-3, with 8 bases aligning to TRBD1. Germline assignment: CDR1 MNHEY and CDR2 SMNVEV (reference sequence). The CDR3 has 17 amino acids. Losses at the gene ends were 3 bases for V and 3 bases for J; bases not matched to a gene: 11. CDR3: CASSFNSGYRGTDTQYF. CDR3 in DNA: TGTGCCAGCAGTTTCAATAGTGGGTACAGGGGGACAGATACGCAGTATTTT.

The V and J genes are TRBV27 and TRBJ1-1; 10 bases line up with TRBD1. This CDR3 has 14 residues. Germline loops: CDR1 MNHEY, CDR2 SMNVEV (reference sequence). The V segment lost 5 bases and the J segment 1 base; nucleotides outside the gene matches: 1. CDR3 DNA sequence: TGTGCCAGCAGTCGGGACAGGGGGAACACTGAAGCTTTCTTT. Protein sequence: CASSRDRGNTEAFF.

This chain links TRBV29-1 with TRBJ2-5; D gene ambiguous. The CDR3 sequence is 13 residues long. The germline gives CDR1 SQVTM, CDR2 ANQGSEA. Trimming left V 7 bases short and J 0 bases short, with 12 bases between. The CDR3 DNA reads as TGCAGCGCCCCGAGGTGGGACCAAGAGACCCAGTACTTC. It translates to CSAPRWDQETQYF. The entire variable domain, with the rest obtained from reference TRBV29-1 and TRBJ2-5, is as follows: SAVISQKPSRDICQRGTSLTIQCQVDSQVTMMFWYRQQPGQSLTLIATANQGSEATYESGFVIDKFPISRPNLTFSTLTVSNMSPEDSSIYLCSAPRWDQETQYFGPGTRLLVL.

The chain joins TRBV19 to TRBJ1-5; 7 nucleotides line up with TRBD1. This CDR3 is built from 15 residues. With 8 bases clipped from V and 6 bases from J, the junction kept 13 bases outside the gene matches. Germline V gene sequence: CDR1 LNHDA, CDR2 SQIVND (reference sequence). CDR3 amino acids: CASDNRGRGGQPQHF. The CDR3 DNA sequence: TGTGCCAGTGACAACAGGGGACGGGGGGGTCAGCCCCAGCATTTT.

The V and J genes are TRBV11-3 and TRBJ2-3; TRBD2 is a possible D gene (6 bases). Between the trimmed V and J ends, which lost 3 bases and 2 bases, there was a span of 9 bases. The CDR3 loop spans 14 amino acids. Germline assignment: CDR1 SGHNT and CDR2 YENEEA. CDR3 DNA sequence: TGTGCCAGCAGCTTTAGCGGAAACACAGATACGCAGTATTTT. It codes for CASSFSGNTDTQYF.

The V and J genes are TRBV6-6 and TRBJ1-1; D remains unclear. The CDR3 sequence is 16 residues long. CDR1 and CDR2 from the germline V gene are MNHNY and SVGAGI (reference sequence). V lost 0 bases and J 3 bases, leaving 14 bases between the germline ends. The CDR3 spells CASSYSVGDQDTEAFF. DNA for the CDR3: TGTGCCAGCAGTTACTCTGTCGGGGATCAGGACACTGAAGCTTTCTTT.

The chain uses TRBV7-9 and TRBJ1-5, with a possible D match to TRBD1 (5 bases). The germline V gene has CDR1 SEHNR and CDR2 FQNEAQ (reference sequence). The CDR3 contains 14 residues. Trimming left V 4 bases short and J 4 bases short, with 11 bases between. As DNA, the CDR3 is TGTGCCAGCAGCTCCGACAGCGAAAATCAGCCCCAGCATTTT. It yields the protein CASSSDSENQPQHF.

The chain joins TRBV27 to TRBJ2-7; TRBD1 matches at 7 bases. The V segment lost 5 bases and the J segment 4 bases; nucleotides outside the gene matches: 5. Germline CDR1 MNHEY, CDR2 SMNVEV (reference sequence). This CDR3 contains 13 residues. CDR3 DNA sequence: TGTGCCAGCAGTCCAGTGACAGGGTACGAGCAGTACTTC. Translated: CASSPVTGYEQYF.

J is TRBJ2-3 and V is TRBV7-2, with D unresolved. The CDR3 has 13 residues. Trimming took 3 bases from V and 2 from J, leaving 6 bases between them. CDR1 is SGHTA, CDR2 FQGNSA, per germline. DNA for the CDR3: TGTGCCAGCAGCTTGTCCCACACAGATACGCAGTATTTT. Protein sequence: CASSLSHTDTQYF.

The chain recombines TRBV4-1 with TRBJ1-3; D possibly corresponds to TRBD1 (6 bases). V lost 6 bases and J 2 bases, leaving 17 bases between the germline ends. Per germline, CDR1 MGHRA and CDR2 YSYEKL. The CDR3 is 16 amino acids. The CDR3: CASSKMGGGPGNTIYF. In DNA, the CDR3 is TGCGCCAGCAGTAAAATGGGCGGGGGGCCTGGAAACACCATATATTTT.